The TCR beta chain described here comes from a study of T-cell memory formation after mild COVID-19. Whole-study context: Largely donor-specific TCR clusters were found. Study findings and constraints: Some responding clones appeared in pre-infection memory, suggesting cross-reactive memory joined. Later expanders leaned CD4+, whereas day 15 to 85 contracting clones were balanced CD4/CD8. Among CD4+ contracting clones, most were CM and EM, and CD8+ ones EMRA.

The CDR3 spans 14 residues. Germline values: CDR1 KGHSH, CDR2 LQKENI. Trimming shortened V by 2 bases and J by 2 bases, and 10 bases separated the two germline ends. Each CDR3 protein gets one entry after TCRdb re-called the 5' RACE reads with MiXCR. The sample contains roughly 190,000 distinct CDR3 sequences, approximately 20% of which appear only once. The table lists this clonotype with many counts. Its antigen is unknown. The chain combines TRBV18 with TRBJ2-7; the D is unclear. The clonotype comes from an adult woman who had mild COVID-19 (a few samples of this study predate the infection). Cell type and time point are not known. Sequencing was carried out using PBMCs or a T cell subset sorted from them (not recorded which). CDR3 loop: CASSPGESPYEQYF. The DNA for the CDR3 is TGTGCCAGCTCACCAGGAGAGAGTCCCTACGAGCAGTACTTC.